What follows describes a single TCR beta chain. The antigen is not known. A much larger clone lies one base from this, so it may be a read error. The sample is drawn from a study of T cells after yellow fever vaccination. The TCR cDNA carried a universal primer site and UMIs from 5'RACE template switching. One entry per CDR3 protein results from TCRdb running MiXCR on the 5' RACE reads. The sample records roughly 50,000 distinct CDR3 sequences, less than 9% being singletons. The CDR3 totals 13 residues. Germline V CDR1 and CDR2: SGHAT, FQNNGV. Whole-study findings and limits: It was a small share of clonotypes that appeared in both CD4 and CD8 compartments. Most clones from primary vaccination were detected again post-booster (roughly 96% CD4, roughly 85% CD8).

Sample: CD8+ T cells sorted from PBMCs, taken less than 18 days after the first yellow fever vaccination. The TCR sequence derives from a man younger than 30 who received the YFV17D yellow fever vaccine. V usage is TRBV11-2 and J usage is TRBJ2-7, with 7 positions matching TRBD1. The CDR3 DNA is TGTGCCAGCAGCCCAGGGGACAGCTACGAGCGGTACTTC. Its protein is CASSPGDSYERYF.